Following are 29 T cell receptor beta chains from one sample sequenced in a study of shared clonotypes between healthy human individuals (dated by TCRdb to about 2020). CD8 naive samples were obtained by positive selection for CCR7 among CD45RO-negative cells, yielding a CD45RA+CCR7+ population from which TemRA cells were excluded. Libraries were constructed by the immunoSEQ multiplex PCR assay. Entries here come from immuneACCESS through TCRdb and include only in-frame sequences with V and J called. Some clones fail to appear in such tables; in the studies checked, an unresolved V gene covers under half of the shortfall, and the cause of the remainder is unknown. Within this sample are about 580,000 clones, with roughly 98% of them counted one time only. 0.3% to 0.35% of the sample is held by the ten biggest clonotypes. Sequenced input: naive CD8+ T cells sorted from blood. This sample's cell subset or site label indicates: CD45RA+CCR7+. The source of these receptors is a young man in good health.

The chain links TRBV6-5 to TRBJ2-3; D unresolved. Germline values: CDR1 MNHEY, CDR2 SVGAGI. Trimming took 4 bases from V and 4 from J, leaving 15 bases between them. The CDR3 sequence is 15 residues long. DNA for the CDR3: TGTGCCAGCAGTTCCACGGACGAGCCCCCAGATACGCAGTATTTT. Translating it yields CASSSTDEPPDTQYF.

The genes are TRBV2 and TRBJ2-3, with 7 bases lining up with TRBD1. Unmatched junction bases numbered 4, after V lost 1 base and J lost 0 bases. The germline V gene has CDR1 SNHLY and CDR2 FYNNEI. CDR3 length equals 16 residues. CDR3 sequence: CASSEETGSSTDTQYF. In DNA, the CDR3 is TGTGCCAGCAGTGAAGAGACAGGGAGCAGCACAGATACGCAGTATTTT. Variable domain in full (rest from reference TRBV2 and TRBJ2-3): EPEVTQTPSHQVTQMGQEVILRCVPISNHLYFYWYRQILGQKVEFLVSFYNNEISEKSEIFDDQFSVERPDGSNFTLKIRSTKLEDSAMYFCASSEETGSSTDTQYFGPGTRLTVL.

The chain joins TRBV13 to TRBJ2-2; D gene unclear. The CDR3 covers 13 residues. Deletions cut 4 bases from V and 6 bases from J, with 9 bases between. Germline assignment: CDR1 PRHDT and CDR2 FYEKMQ (reference sequence). CDR3 sequence (DNA): TGTGCCAGCAGCTCCCCGGGCTCCGGGGAGCTGTTTTTT. It yields the protein CASSSPGSGELFF. The entire variable domain, with the rest obtained from reference TRBV13 and TRBJ2-2, is as follows: AAGVIQSPRHLIKEKRETATLKCYPIPRHDTVYWYQQGPGQDPQFLISFYEKMQSDKGSIPDRFSAQQFSDYHSELNMSSLELGDSALYFCASSSPGSGELFFGEGSRLTVL.

The gene calls are TRBV10-2 and TRBJ2-5; no clear D. Germline assignment: CDR1 WSHSY and CDR2 SAAADI. The CDR3 is 11 residues long. V was clipped by 10 bases and J by 3 bases, with 9 bases between them. The CDR3 spells CATTSEETQYF. CDR3 DNA sequence: TGCGCCACCACAAGCGAAGAGACCCAGTACTTC.

The rearrangement links TRBV11-1 to TRBJ2-1; 7 bases agree with TRBD1. The CDR3 spans 15 residues. Germline V gene data show CDR1 as SGHAT and CDR2 as FQDESV (reference sequence). Losses at the gene ends were 9 bases for V and 0 bases for J; bases not matched to a gene: 8. The CDR3 reads CASKQGFLSYNEQFF. CDR3 nucleotide sequence: TGTGCCAGTAAACAGGGGTTCCTCTCCTACAATGAGCAGTTCTTC.

The chain combines TRBV7-9 with TRBJ2-1; 12 positions agree with TRBD2. The CDR3 totals 14 residues. With 8 bases clipped from V and 4 bases from J, the junction kept 3 bases outside the gene matches. From germline, CDR1 is SEHNR and CDR2 FQNEAQ (reference sequence). The CDR3 bases are TGTGCCAGCCTGACTAGCGGGAGATACAATGAGCAGTTCTTC. Protein: CASLTSGRYNEQFF. Looking up the rest from reference TRBV7-9 and TRBJ2-1 gives the full variable domain: DTGVSQNPRHKITKRGQNVTFRCDPISEHNRLYWYRQTLGQGPEFLTYFQNEAQLEKSRLLSDRFSAERPKGSFSTLEIQRTEQGDSAMYLCASLTSGRYNEQFFGPGTRLTVL.

The rearrangement links TRBV27 to TRBJ1-2, with 9 positions matching TRBD1. CDR3 length: 15 amino acids. Germline assignment: CDR1 MNHEY and CDR2 SMNVEV (reference sequence). V dropped 6 bases and J dropped 5; count of bases not matched to a gene: 10. The CDR3 loop is CASSPQGADWYGYTF. The CDR3, as DNA: TGTGCCAGCAGCCCACAGGGGGCGGACTGGTATGGCTACACCTTC.

Of note for this clone: The same CDR3 also results from other DNA sequences found in this sample. The chain links TRBV7-9 to TRBJ2-1, with TRBD2 matching over 12 bases. The V gene end was trimmed by 4 bases and the J gene end by 7 bases; junction bases not matched to a gene: 5. CDR3 length: 15 amino acids. The germline gives CDR1 SEHNR, CDR2 FQNEAQ (reference sequence). CDR3 bases: TGTGCCAGCAGCTCGACTAGCGGGAGAGGGAATGAGCAGTTCTTC. This sequence encodes CASSSTSGRGNEQFF. Combining the CDR3 with reference TRBV7-9 and TRBJ2-1 gives the whole variable domain DTGVSQNPRHKITKRGQNVTFRCDPISEHNRLYWYRQTLGQGPEFLTYFQNEAQLEKSRLLSDRFSAERPKGSFSTLEIQRTEQGDSAMYLCASSSTSGRGNEQFFGPGTRLTVL.

The V gene is TRBV30, the J gene TRBJ2-1, with D unclear. The germline V and J ends were trimmed by 1 base and 4 bases, with 5 bases remaining between them. The CDR3 is 12 amino acids. CDR1 is GTSNPN, CDR2 SVGIG, per germline (reference sequence). Here the CDR3 DNA reads TGTGCCTGGAGTGATAATTACAATGAGCAGTTCTTC. It yields the protein CAWSDNYNEQFF. The full variable domain, rest sourced from reference TRBV30 and TRBJ2-1, is SQTIHQWPATLVQPVGSPLSLECTVEGTSNPNLYWYRQAAGRGLQLLFYSVGIGQISSEVPQNLSASRPQDRQFILSSKKLLLSDSGFYLCAWSDNYNEQFFGPGTRLTVL.

CDR3 amino acids: CACNQGYEQYF. The CDR3 DNA reads TGTGCCTGTAACCAGGGTTACGAGCAGTACTTC. The chain links TRBV6-6 to TRBJ2-7; the D gene is possibly TRBD1 (5 bases). CDR1 is MNHNY, CDR2 SVGAGI, per germline (reference sequence). This CDR3 comprises 11 residues. V was trimmed by 11 bases and J by 4 bases, leaving 12 bases between them.

This chain links TRBV7-2 with TRBJ1-2, with D tentatively TRBD1 (6 bases). Germline CDR1 SGHTA, CDR2 FQGNSA. Trimming pared 2 bases from V and 4 bases from J, leaving 14 bases between. CDR3 size: 15 residues. The CDR3 DNA is TGTGCCAGCAGCTTATTTGGGGGCGGGAGCTATGGCTACACCTTC. Its protein is CASSLFGGGSYGYTF.

The CDR3 bases are TGCGCCAGCAGCCAAGAAGATGGGGAGCGGGGGGCCTACGAGCAGTACTTC. Protein: CASSQEDGERGAYEQYF. This rearrangement joins TRBV4-1 to TRBJ2-7, with TRBD2 identical over 9 bases. The ends lost 0 bases at V and 2 bases at J; junction bases unmatched: 8. This CDR3 has 17 amino acids. Germline V gene lookup returns CDR1 MGHRA and CDR2 YSYEKL.

The CDR3 region has the DNA TGCGCCAGCAGCTTGGAAGCAGGGACCTTCTATGGCTACACCTTC. This codes for CASSLEAGTFYGYTF. This chain uses TRBV5-1 with TRBJ1-2; tentative D call: TRBD1 (5 bases). The CDR3 loop spans 15 amino acids. Trimming left V 0 bases short and J 4 bases short, with 13 bases between. The germline gives CDR1 SGHRS, CDR2 YFSETQ.

The gene calls are TRBV7-9 and TRBJ2-7; 7 nucleotides line up with TRBD2. The CDR3 is 13 residues long. Trimming removed 6 bases from V and 3 bases from J; junction bases left unmatched: 5. CDR1 and CDR2 (germline): SEHNR, FQNEAQ (reference sequence). CDR3 bases: TGTGCCAGCAGGGGAAGCGGGGACTACGAGCAGTACTTC. Residues: CASRGSGDYEQYF.

The J gene is TRBJ1-1, the V gene TRBV5-5, with D unresolved. Per germline, CDR1 SGHKS and CDR2 YYEKEE (reference sequence). The CDR3 is 14 residues long. The germline V and J ends were trimmed by 6 bases and 4 bases, with 16 bases remaining between them. CDR3 loop: CASTFGGLVTEAFF. As DNA, the CDR3 is TGTGCCAGCACCTTCGGAGGCTTGGTCACTGAAGCTTTCTTT.

V is TRBV6-1 and J is TRBJ2-4; weak D call: TRBD1 (7 bases). V lost 1 base, J lost 8 bases, and 15 bases lay in between. Germline V gene sequence: CDR1 MNHNS, CDR2 SASEGT. The CDR3 covers 15 residues. The CDR3 bases are TGTGCCAGCAGTGAAGGGCAGGGGGGACCGGACATTCAGTACTTC. It is translated as CASSEGQGGPDIQYF.

The chain links TRBV9 to TRBJ1-4; weak D call: TRBD1 (5 bases). V gave up 0 bases and J gave up 0 bases, with 15 bases separating them. This CDR3 comprises 18 residues. Germline V gives CDR1 SGDLS, CDR2 YYNGEE. The CDR3 coding sequence is TGTGCCAGCAGCGTAGATCGGCGGGGCCCTGCAACTAATGAAAAACTGTTTTTT. Amino acids: CASSVDRRGPATNEKLFF.

The chain has TRBV5-4 and TRBJ2-2; D is unclear. V was pared by 5 bases and J by 7 bases, with 6 bases between. Germline values: CDR1 SGHNT, CDR2 YYREEE (reference sequence). CDR3 length: 11 amino acids. CDR3 amino acids: CASRRDGELFF. CDR3 coding DNA: TGTGCCAGCAGAAGGGACGGGGAGCTGTTTTTT.

The rearrangement links TRBV27 to TRBJ1-1, with 7 bases that match TRBD1. The CDR3 extends over 14 amino acids. Per germline, CDR1 MNHEY and CDR2 SMNVEV (reference sequence). After removal of 6 bases from V and 3 bases from J, the junction contained 7 bases not matched to a gene. CDR3 coding DNA: TGTGCCAGCAGGACAGGGAGGCGCGACACTGAAGCTTTCTTT. Amino acids: CASRTGRRDTEAFF.

The V call is TRBV5-5, the J call TRBJ2-7; TRBD1 agrees at 7 bases. The CDR3 has 15 residues. The V gene's germline CDR1 is SGHKS and CDR2 YYEKEE (reference sequence). The J segment lost 4 bases and the V segment lost 3 bases, leaving 10 bases of the junction unmatched. The CDR3, as DNA: TGTGCCAGCAGCTCCGAAGTATCAGGGGGTTACGAGCAGTACTTC. Encoded protein: CASSSEVSGGYEQYF.

This clone has just one count. The gene calls are TRBV2 and TRBJ1-2, with a tentative D call TRBD1 (5 bases). Looked up from germline, CDR1 is SNHLY and CDR2 is FYNNEI. This CDR3 has 13 amino acids. V lost 10 bases to trimming and J lost 4 bases, with 16 bases between them. In nucleotides, the CDR3 is TGTGCCACCCCGGGGCGACCCACCTATGGCTACACCTTC. Translating it yields CATPGRPTYGYTF.

The chain joins TRBV5-1 to TRBJ2-5; TRBD2 agrees at 9 bases. V lost 0 bases to trimming and J lost 5 bases; unmatched junction nucleotides: 8. The germline CDR1 and CDR2 sequences are SGHRS and YFSETQ. The CDR3 runs to 16 residues. Written as DNA, the CDR3 is TGCGCCAGCAGCTTGGGAGTTGGCGGGAGGGCGGAGACCCAGTACTTC. It codes for CASSLGVGGRAETQYF.

The chain has TRBV27 and TRBJ2-1; D could derive from TRBD1 or TRBD2 (6 bases each). The CDR3 consists of 12 residues. The ends were cut back, 6 bases at V and 15 bases at J, with 18 bases in the middle. CDR1 is MNHEY, CDR2 SMNVEV, per germline (reference sequence). CDR3 residues: CASSRPGAGLFF. The CDR3 nucleotides are TGTGCCAGCAGCCGTCCGGGGGCGGGACTGTTCTTC.

The chain combines TRBV27 with TRBJ2-7, with D unclear. Germline CDR1 reads MNHEY; CDR2 reads SMNVEV (reference sequence). V was cut by 0 bases and J by 0 bases, with 12 bases left in between. The CDR3 consists of 16 residues. CDR3 bases: TGTGCCAGCAGTTTATCGTTGGGCAGGAGCTCCTACGAGCAGTACTTC. As protein: CASSLSLGRSSYEQYF.

The genes are TRBV19 and TRBJ2-1, with D maybe TRBD2 (5 bases). The V end lost 0 bases, the J end lost 10 bases, and 22 bases lay between the germline ends. CDR1 is LNHDA, CDR2 SQIVND, per germline (reference sequence). The CDR3 extends over 17 amino acids. CDR3 DNA sequence: TGTGCCAGTAGTATAGACGCTCCCGGAGGCGTCATGGGCGAGCAGTTCTTC. Residues: CASSIDAPGGVMGEQFF.

The chain joins TRBV7-9 to TRBJ2-3; D ambiguous. Trimming cost V 1 base and J 4 bases, with 6 bases left between them. The CDR3 is 13 residues long. Per the germline V gene, CDR1 is SEHNR and CDR2 is FQNEAQ (reference sequence). The CDR3 DNA reads as TGTGCCAGCAGCTTAGTAACCCCAGATACGCAGTATTTT. It codes for CASSLVTPDTQYF.

The chain has TRBV4-1 and TRBJ1-5; D unresolved. Per germline, CDR1 MGHRA and CDR2 YSYEKL. The CDR3 has 18 amino acids. V was trimmed by 1 base and J by 4 bases, leaving 20 bases between them. This chain's CDR3 is CASSQVGPGDLGNQPQHF. The CDR3, as DNA: TGCGCCAGCAGCCAAGTGGGCCCAGGCGACTTGGGAAATCAGCCCCAGCATTTT.

The CDR3 is CASSLLAGGFYEQYF. CDR3 bases: TGTGCCAGCAGCTTATTAGCGGGAGGGTTTTACGAGCAGTACTTC. The rearrangement uses TRBV5-6 and TRBJ2-7; TRBD2 aligns across 11 bases. Germline V gene lookup returns CDR1 SGHDT and CDR2 YYEEEE. The CDR3 has 15 amino acids. The V and J ends lost 2 bases and 4 bases, in that order; junction bases with no gene match: 5.

This chain uses TRBV10-3 with TRBJ2-7; D could derive from TRBD1 or TRBD2 (5 bases each). The ends were cut back, 2 bases at V and 0 bases at J, with 11 bases in the middle. The CDR3 is 15 residues long. Germline V gene lookup returns CDR1 ENHRY and CDR2 SYGVKD. Here the CDR3 reads CAISEEGAGSYEQYF. The CDR3 nucleotides read TGTGCCATCAGTGAGGAAGGGGCGGGCTCCTACGAGCAGTACTTC.